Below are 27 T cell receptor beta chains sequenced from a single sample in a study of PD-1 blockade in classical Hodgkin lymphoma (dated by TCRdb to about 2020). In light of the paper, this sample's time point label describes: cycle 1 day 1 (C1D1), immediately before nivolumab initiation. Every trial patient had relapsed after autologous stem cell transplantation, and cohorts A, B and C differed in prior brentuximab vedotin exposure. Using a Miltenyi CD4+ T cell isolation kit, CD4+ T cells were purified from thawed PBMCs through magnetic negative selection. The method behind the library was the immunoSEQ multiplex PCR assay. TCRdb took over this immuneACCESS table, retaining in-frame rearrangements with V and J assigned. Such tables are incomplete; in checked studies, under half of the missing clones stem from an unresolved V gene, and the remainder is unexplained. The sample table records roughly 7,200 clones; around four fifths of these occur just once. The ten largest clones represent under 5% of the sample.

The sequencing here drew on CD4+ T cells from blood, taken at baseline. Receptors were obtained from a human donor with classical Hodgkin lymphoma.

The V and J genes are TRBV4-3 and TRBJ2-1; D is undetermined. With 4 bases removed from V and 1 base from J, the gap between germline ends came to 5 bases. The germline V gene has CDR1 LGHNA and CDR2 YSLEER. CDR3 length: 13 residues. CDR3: CASSRTSYNEQFF. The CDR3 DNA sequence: TGCGCCAGCAGCCGAACGTCCTACAATGAGCAGTTCTTC.

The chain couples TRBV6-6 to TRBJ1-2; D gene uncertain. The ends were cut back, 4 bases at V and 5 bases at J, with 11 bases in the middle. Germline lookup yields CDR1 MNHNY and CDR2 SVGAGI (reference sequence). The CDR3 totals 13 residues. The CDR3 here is CASSSNGRYGYTF. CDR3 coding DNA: TGTGCCAGCAGTTCCAACGGACGGTATGGCTACACCTTC.

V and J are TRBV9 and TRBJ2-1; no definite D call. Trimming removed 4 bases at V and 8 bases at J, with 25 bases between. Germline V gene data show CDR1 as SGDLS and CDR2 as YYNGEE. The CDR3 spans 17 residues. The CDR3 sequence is CASSTRSLAIDSYEQFF. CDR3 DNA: TGTGCCAGCAGCACGAGATCCTTAGCTATTGATTCATATGAGCAGTTCTTC. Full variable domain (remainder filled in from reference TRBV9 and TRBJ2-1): DSGVTQTPKHLITATGQRVTLRCSPRSGDLSVYWYQQSLDQGLQFLIQYYNGEERAKGNILERFSAQQFPDLHSELNLSSLELGDSALYFCASSTRSLAIDSYEQFFGPGTRLTVL.

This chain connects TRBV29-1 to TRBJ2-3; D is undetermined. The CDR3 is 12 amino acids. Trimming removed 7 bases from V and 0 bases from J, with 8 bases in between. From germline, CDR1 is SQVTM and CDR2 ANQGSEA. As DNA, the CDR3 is TGCAGCGGTCGACCTAGCACAGATACGCAGTATTTT. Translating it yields CSGRPSTDTQYF.

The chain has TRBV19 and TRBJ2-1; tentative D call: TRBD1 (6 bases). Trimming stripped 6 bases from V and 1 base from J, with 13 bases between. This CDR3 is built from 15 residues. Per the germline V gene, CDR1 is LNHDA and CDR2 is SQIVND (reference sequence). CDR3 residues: CASRREQGSYNEQFF. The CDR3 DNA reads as TGTGCCAGTAGGAGAGAACAGGGTTCCTACAATGAGCAGTTCTTC.

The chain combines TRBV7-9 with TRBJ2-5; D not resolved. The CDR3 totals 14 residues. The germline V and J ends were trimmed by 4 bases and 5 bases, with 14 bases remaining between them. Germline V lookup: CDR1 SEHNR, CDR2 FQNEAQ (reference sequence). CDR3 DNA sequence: TGTGCCAGCAGCTCACCCGGTTTCGGGGAGACCCAGTACTTC. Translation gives CASSSPGFGETQYF.

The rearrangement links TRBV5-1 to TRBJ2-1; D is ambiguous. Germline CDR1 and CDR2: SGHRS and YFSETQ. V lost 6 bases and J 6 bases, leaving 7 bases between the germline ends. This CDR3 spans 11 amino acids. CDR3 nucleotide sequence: TGCGCCAGCAAAGGGTTCAATGAGCAGTTCTTC. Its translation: CASKGFNEQFF.

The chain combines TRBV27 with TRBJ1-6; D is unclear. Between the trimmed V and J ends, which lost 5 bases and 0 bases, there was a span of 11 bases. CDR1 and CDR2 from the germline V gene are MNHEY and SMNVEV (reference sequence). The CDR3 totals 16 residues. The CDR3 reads CASSPEILSYNSPLHF. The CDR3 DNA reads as TGTGCCAGCAGTCCCGAGATACTCTCCTATAATTCACCCCTCCACTTT.

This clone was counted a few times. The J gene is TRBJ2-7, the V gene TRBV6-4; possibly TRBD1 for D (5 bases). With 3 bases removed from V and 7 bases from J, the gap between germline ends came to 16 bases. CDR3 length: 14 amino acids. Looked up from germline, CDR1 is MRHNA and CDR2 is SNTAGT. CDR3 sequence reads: CASSENRSWWEQYV. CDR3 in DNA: TGTGCCAGCAGTGAAAACAGGAGCTGGTGGGAGCAGTACGTC.

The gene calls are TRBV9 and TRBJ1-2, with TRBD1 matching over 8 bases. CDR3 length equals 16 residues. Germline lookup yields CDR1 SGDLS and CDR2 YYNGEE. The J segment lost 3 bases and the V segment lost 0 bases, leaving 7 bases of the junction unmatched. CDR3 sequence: CASSVAGDRGDYGYTF. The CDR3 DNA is TGTGCCAGCAGCGTAGCAGGAGACAGGGGTGACTATGGCTACACCTTC.

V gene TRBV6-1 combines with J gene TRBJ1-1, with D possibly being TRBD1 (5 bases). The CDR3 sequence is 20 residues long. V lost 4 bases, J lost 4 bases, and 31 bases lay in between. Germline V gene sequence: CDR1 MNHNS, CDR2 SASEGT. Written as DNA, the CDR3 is TGTGCCAGCAGTGTACGACCGGCGGGGGGATGGGGTCTTGGGAGCACTGAAGCTTTCTTT. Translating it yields CASSVRPAGGWGLGSTEAFF.

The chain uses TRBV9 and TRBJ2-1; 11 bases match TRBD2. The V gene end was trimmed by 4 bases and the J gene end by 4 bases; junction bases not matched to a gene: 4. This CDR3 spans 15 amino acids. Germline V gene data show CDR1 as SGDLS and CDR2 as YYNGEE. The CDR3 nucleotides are TGTGCCAGCAGCCCCCGACTAGCGGGGTACAATGAGCAGTTCTTC. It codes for CASSPRLAGYNEQFF. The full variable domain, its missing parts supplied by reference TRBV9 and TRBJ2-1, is DSGVTQTPKHLITATGQRVTLRCSPRSGDLSVYWYQQSLDQGLQFLIQYYNGEERAKGNILERFSAQQFPDLHSELNLSSLELGDSALYFCASSPRLAGYNEQFFGPGTRLTVL.

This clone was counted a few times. This CDR3 is CASSLTGVVTEAFF. Written as DNA, the CDR3 is TGCGCCAGCAGCTTGACAGGGGTAGTCACTGAAGCTTTCTTT. The chain has TRBV5-1 and TRBJ1-1, with 7 bases that match TRBD1. Germline V gene lookup returns CDR1 SGHRS and CDR2 YFSETQ. Trimming at V came to 1 base and at J to 4 bases, leaving 4 bases not matched to a gene. The CDR3 totals 14 residues.

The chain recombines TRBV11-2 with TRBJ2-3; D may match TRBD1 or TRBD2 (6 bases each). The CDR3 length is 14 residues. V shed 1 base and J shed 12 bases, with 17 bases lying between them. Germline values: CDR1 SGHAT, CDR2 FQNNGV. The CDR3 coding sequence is TGTGCCAGCAGCTTAGCTTCCGCGGAGGGGGATCAGTATTTT. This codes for CASSLASAEGDQYF.

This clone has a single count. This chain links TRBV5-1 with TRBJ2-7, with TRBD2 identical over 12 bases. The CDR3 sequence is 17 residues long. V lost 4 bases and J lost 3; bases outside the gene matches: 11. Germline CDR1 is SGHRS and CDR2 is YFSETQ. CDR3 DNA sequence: TGCGCCAGCAGCCAGCCATCTCTAGCGGGAGGGGACTACGAGCAGTACTTC. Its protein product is CASSQPSLAGGDYEQYF. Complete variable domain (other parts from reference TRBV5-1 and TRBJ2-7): KAGVTQTPRYLIKTRGQQVTLSCSPISGHRSVSWYQQTPGQGLQFLFEYFSETQRNKGNFPGRFSGRQFSNSRSEMNVSTLELGDSALYLCASSQPSLAGGDYEQYFGPGTRLTVT.

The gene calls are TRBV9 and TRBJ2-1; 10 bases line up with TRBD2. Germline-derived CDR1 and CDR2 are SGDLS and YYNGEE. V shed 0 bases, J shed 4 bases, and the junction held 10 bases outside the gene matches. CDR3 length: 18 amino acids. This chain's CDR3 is CASSVVPPLAGAYNEQFF. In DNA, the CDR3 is TGTGCCAGCAGCGTAGTCCCACCGCTAGCGGGGGCATACAATGAGCAGTTCTTC.

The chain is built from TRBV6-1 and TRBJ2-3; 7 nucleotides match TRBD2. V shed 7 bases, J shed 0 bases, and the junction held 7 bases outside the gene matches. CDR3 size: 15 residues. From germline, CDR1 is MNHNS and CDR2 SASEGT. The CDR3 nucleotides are TGTGCCAGCATGGGGCGGGGGACTAGCACAGATACGCAGTATTTT. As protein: CASMGRGTSTDTQYF.

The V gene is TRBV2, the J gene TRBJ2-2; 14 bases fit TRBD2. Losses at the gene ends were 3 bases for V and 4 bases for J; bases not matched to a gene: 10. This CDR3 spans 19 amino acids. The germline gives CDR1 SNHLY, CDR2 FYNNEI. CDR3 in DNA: TGTGCCAGCAGTGACCCGGGACTAGCGGGAGTCATCGGCACCGGGGAGCTGTTTTTT. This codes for CASSDPGLAGVIGTGELFF.

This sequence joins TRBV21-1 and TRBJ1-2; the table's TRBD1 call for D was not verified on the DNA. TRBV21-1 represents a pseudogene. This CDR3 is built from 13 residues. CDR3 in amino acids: CASSNGTGGGYTF. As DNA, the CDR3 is TGTGCCAGCAGCAACGGGACAGGGGGCGGCTACACCTTC.

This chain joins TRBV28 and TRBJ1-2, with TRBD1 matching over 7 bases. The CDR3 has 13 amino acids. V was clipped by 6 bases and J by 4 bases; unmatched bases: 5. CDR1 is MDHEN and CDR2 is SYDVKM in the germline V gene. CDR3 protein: CASSPDRVYGYTF. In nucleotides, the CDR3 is TGTGCCAGCAGCCCCGACAGGGTCTATGGCTACACCTTC.

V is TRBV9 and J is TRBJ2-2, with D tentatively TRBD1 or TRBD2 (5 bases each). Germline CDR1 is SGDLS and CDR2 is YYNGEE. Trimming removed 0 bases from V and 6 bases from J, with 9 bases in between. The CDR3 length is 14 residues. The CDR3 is CASSVVRDPGELFF. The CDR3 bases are TGTGCCAGCAGCGTAGTTAGGGACCCCGGGGAGCTGTTTTTT.

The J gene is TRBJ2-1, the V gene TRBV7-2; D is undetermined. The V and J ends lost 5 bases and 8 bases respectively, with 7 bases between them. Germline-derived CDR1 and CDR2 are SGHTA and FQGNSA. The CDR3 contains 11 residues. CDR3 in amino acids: CASSPFHEQFF. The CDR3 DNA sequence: TGTGCCAGCAGCCCCTTCCATGAGCAGTTCTTC. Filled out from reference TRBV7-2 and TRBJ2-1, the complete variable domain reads GAGVSQSPSNKVTEKGKDVELRCDPISGHTALYWYRQSLGQGLEFLIYFQGNSAPDKSGLPSDRFSAERTGGSVSTLTIQRTQQEDSAVYLCASSPFHEQFFGPGTRLTVL.

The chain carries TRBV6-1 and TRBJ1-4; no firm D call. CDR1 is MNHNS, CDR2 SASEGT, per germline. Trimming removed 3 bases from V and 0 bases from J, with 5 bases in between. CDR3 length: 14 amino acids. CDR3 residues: CASSEPATNEKLFF. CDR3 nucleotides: TGTGCCAGCAGTGAGCCTGCAACTAATGAAAAACTGTTTTTT.

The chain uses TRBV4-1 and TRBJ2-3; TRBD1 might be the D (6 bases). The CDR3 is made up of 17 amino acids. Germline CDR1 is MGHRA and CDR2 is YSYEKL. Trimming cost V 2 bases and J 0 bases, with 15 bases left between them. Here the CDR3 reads CASSQNTGITSTDTQYF. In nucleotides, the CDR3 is TGCGCCAGCAGCCAAAACACAGGGATCACTAGCACAGATACGCAGTATTTT.

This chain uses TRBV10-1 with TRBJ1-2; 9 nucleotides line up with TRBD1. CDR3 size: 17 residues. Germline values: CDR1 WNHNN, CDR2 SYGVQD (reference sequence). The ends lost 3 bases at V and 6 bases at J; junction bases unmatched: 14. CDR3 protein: CASSDSGLGTGLHGYTF. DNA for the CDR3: TGCGCCAGCAGTGATTCAGGTCTCGGGACAGGGCTGCATGGCTACACCTTC.

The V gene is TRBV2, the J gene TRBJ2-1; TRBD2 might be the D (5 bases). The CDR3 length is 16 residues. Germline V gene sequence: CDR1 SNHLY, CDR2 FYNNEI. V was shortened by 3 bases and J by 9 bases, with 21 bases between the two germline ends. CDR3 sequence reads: CASSEEEWRISGEQFF. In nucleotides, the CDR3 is TGTGCCAGCAGTGAGGAAGAGTGGCGTATAAGCGGTGAGCAGTTCTTC.

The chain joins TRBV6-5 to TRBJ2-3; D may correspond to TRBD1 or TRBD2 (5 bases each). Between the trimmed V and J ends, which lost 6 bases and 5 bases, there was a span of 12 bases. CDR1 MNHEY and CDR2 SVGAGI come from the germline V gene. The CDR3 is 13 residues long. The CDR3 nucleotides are TGTGCCAGCAGGGGGACGGGGAGAGATACGCAGTATTTT. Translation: CASRGTGRDTQYF.